This entry features one T cell receptor (beta chain) sequence. Antigen specificity is unknown. This record belongs to a study of blood T cells in healthy people across ages. Regarding the study as a whole: The unsorted PBMCs prevented any conclusive comparison of naive versus antigen-experienced cells. Diversity of TCR beta per million T cells declined in a roughly linear way with age.

This CDR3 is built from 16 residues. Germline lookup yields CDR1 SEHNR and CDR2 FQNEAQ (reference sequence). Trimming removed 2 bases at V and 0 bases at J, with 13 bases between. Next came a second PCR, run for about 6 to 11 cycles, which used a sample-barcoded 5' primer along with a J-beta primer mix. TCRdb recomputed calls from the 5' RACE reads with MiXCR, one row per CDR3 protein. The profile shows about 970,000 distinct CDR3 sequences, roughly 51% of them singletons. There were healthy Caucasian individuals from Russia, aged about 6 to 90, serving as donors. The authors extracted at least 6 micrograms of total RNA per sample.

V gene TRBV7-9 combines with J gene TRBJ2-5, with a tentative D call TRBD2 (6 bases). Source material: blood. This TCR came from a woman aged 60-75 years in good health. The CDR3 reads CASSLFGEAYQETQYF. In DNA, the CDR3 is TGTGCCAGCAGCTTATTCGGGGAGGCGTACCAAGAGACCCAGTACTTC.